This T cell receptor (beta chain) was sequenced during a study of response to subunit inactivated influenza vaccine. General study findings and limits: Researchers suggested that each seasonal influenza vaccination recruits few new T cells.

TCRdb independently ran MiXCR on the RT-PCR reads; one entry per CDR3 protein. The sample gives hundreds of thousands of distinct CDR3 sequences, 13% of which show up once; around 12% is in the top ten. Worth noting for this clonotype: The target antigen is unknown.

Trimming removed 4 bases from V and 3 bases from J; junction bases left unmatched: 4. CDR3 length equals 14 residues. The germline V gene has CDR1 MGHDK and CDR2 SYGVNS. Sample: PBMCs from blood, taken 45 days after vaccination. The TCR sequence derives from a man aged 45-65 years who received an inactivated influenza vaccine. The chain recombines TRBV25-1 with TRBJ2-5, with 8 bases identical to TRBD1. The CDR3 spells CASSADRGKETQYF. CDR3 sequence (DNA): TGTGCCAGCAGTGCAGACAGGGGAAAAGAGACCCAGTACTTC.